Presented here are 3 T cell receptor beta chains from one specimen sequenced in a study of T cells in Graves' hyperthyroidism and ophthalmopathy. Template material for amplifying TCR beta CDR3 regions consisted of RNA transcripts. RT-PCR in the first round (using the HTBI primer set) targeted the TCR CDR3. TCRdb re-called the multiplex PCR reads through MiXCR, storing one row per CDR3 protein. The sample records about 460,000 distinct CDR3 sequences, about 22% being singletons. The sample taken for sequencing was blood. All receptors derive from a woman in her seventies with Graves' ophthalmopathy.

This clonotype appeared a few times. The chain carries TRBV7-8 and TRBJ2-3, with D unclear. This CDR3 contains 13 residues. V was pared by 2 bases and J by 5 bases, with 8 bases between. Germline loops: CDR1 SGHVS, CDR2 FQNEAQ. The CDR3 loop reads CASSLPSKDTQYF. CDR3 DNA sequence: TGTGCCAGCAGCTTACCTTCGAAAGATACGCAGTATTTT.

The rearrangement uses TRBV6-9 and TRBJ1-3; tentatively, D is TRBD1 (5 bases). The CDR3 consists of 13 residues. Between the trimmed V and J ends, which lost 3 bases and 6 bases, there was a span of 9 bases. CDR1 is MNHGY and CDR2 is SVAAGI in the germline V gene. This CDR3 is CASSYGQKNTIYF. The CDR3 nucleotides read TGTGCCAGCAGTTACGGACAAAAAAACACCATATATTTT.

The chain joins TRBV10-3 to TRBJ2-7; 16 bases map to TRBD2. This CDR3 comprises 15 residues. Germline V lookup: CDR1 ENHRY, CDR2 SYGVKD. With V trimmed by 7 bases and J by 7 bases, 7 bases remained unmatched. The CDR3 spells CAITGTSGRAGEQYF. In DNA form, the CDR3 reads TGTGCCATCACCGGGACTAGCGGGAGGGCTGGTGAGCAGTACTTC.